Presented here are 20 T cell receptor beta chains from one specimen sequenced in a study of sequential checkpoint blockade in melanoma. The repertoire was sequenced with immunoSEQ multiplex PCR; TCRdb's copy has only in-frame clones and lacks some. The repertoire has a few hundred clones, roughly a quarter of them found once; the top ten carry roughly 12%. Sample treatment: randomized to nivolumab then ipilimumab (arm A) or the reverse (arm B). The specimen was tumor tissue (inferred from file names), collected from a patient given nivolumab and ipilimumab in sequence. Source of these receptors: a human donor with melanoma.

This clone turned up a few times. The chain couples TRBV19 to TRBJ1-1; TRBD1 might be the D (5 bases). The V end was cut by 3 bases, the J end by 1 base, with 6 bases between. This CDR3 has 13 residues. Per the germline V gene, CDR1 is LNHDA and CDR2 is SQIVND (reference sequence). CDR3 protein: CASSIGGNTEAFF. CDR3 nucleotides: TGTGCCAGTAGTATTGGGGGGAACACTGAAGCTTTCTTT.

This clone was seen more than once but under ten times. This chain connects TRBV11-3 to TRBJ2-2; the D gene is possibly TRBD2 (7 bases). The V end was cut by 3 bases, the J end by 6 bases, with 17 bases between. Germline-derived CDR1 and CDR2 are SGHNT and YENEEA. This CDR3 spans 16 amino acids. CDR3 bases: TGTGCCAGCAGCTTGGAAGGGGGGGCAATCCCCGGGGAGCTGTTTTTT. Encoded protein: CASSLEGGAIPGELFF.

This clone qualifies as large. The chain links TRBV11-3 to TRBJ2-1; TRBD1 matches 8 bases. In germline, CDR1 is SGHNT, CDR2 YENEEA. The CDR3 extends over 18 amino acids. The V and J ends lost 1 base and 0 bases, in that order; junction bases with no gene match: 8. The CDR3 is CASSLVFGTGGSYNEQFF. As DNA, the CDR3 is TGTGCCAGCAGCTTAGTTTTTGGTACAGGGGGCTCCTACAATGAGCAGTTCTTC.

Judged by abundance, this clone is medium-sized. This chain connects TRBV23-1 to TRBJ1-4; no definite D call. TRBV23-1 counts as an open reading frame of uncertain function. V was pared by 6 bases and J by 6 bases, with 11 bases between. The CDR3 has 13 amino acids. The CDR3 DNA is TGCGCCAGCAGCTTAAGCCAGGATGAAAAACTGTTTTTT. Translating gives CASSLSQDEKLFF.

The chain has TRBV19 and TRBJ1-4; D perhaps matches TRBD1 (5 bases). Germline V gene sequence: CDR1 LNHDA, CDR2 SQIVND (reference sequence). This CDR3 contains 16 residues. V was cut by 5 bases and J by 8 bases, with 21 bases left in between. The CDR3 DNA is TGTGCCAGTAGTGCCTTCACCGGGACCTCCTTAGAAAAACTGTTTTTT. It codes for CASSAFTGTSLEKLFF.

The chain employs TRBV23-1 and TRBJ1-6; 9 nucleotides line up with TRBD1. TRBV23-1 is an ORF for which the function is uncertain. With V trimmed by 7 bases and J by 10 bases, 14 bases remained unmatched. This CDR3 contains 16 residues. The CDR3 bases are TGCGCCAGCACTAGGTACCGGACAGGGGAAAGATCACCCCTCCACTTT. As protein: CASTRYRTGERSPLHF.

This clone was seen a single time. The chain combines TRBV14 with TRBJ1-2, with 10 positions matching TRBD1. This CDR3 contains 17 residues. With V trimmed by 3 bases and J by 7 bases, 14 bases remained unmatched. CDR1 is SGHDN and CDR2 is FVKESK in the germline V gene. The DNA for the CDR3 is TGTGCCAGCAGCCAGATGACAGGGGGCACGGGGAAATTTGGCTACACCTTC. Translating it yields CASSQMTGGTGKFGYTF.

Judged by abundance, this clone is large (0.1 to 1%). The genes are TRBV6-8 and TRBJ2-3; D unresolved. This CDR3 has 13 amino acids. Germline CDR1 reads MNHGY; CDR2 reads SAAAGT. Trimming shortened V by 6 bases and J by 6 bases, and 13 bases separated the two germline ends. The CDR3 sequence is CASRRGPVDTQYF. CDR3 bases: TGTGCCAGCAGACGCGGACCAGTGGATACGCAGTATTTT.

The chain couples TRBV6-7 to TRBJ1-6, with 10 bases aligning to TRBD1. TRBV6-7 is assigned to the ORF class and has an uncertain function. The CDR3 runs to 15 residues. V was clipped by 0 bases and J by 10 bases; unmatched bases: 3. The CDR3: CASSYSGQGYSPLHF. The CDR3 DNA reads TGTGCCAGCAGTTACTCGGGACAGGGGTACTCACCCCTCCACTTT.

This clone is labeled medium-sized (0.01 to 0.1%). The V call is TRBV11-3, the J call TRBJ2-7; 7 bases match TRBD1. Germline trimming cut 1 base from V and 5 bases from J; bases unmatched to any gene: 8. The CDR3 has 15 residues. From germline, CDR1 is SGHNT and CDR2 YENEEA. The CDR3 DNA reads TGTGCCAGCAGCTTAGGCGACAGGGCCCTCCACGAGCAGTACTTC. Protein product: CASSLGDRALHEQYF.

V is TRBV25-1 and J is TRBJ1-1, with TRBD1 matching over 7 bases. Germline values: CDR1 MGHDK, CDR2 SYGVNS. The CDR3 covers 17 residues. V shed 2 bases, J shed 0 bases, and the junction held 9 bases outside the gene matches. The CDR3 DNA reads TGTGCCAGCAGTGAACAGGCGGCAGGGGGTATGAACACTGAAGCTTTCTTT. It is translated as CASSEQAAGGMNTEAFF.

This clone turned up a few times. This chain connects TRBV27 to TRBJ1-3; D is uncertain. Per germline, CDR1 MNHEY and CDR2 SMNVEV (reference sequence). V shed 2 bases and J shed 0 bases, with 8 bases lying between them. The CDR3 length is 15 residues. The CDR3 protein is CASSLAGSSGNTIYF. DNA of the CDR3: TGTGCCAGCAGTTTAGCCGGGAGCTCTGGAAACACCATATATTTT.

This clone has a handful of counts. The chain has TRBV6-8 and TRBJ2-4; weak D call: TRBD1 (5 bases). CDR1 is MNHGY, CDR2 SAAAGT, per germline. V gave up 0 bases and J gave up 2 bases, with 14 bases separating them. This CDR3 is 17 amino acids long. The CDR3 coding sequence is TGTGCCAGCAGTTACTCCCCCCCAGGGTTAACCAAAAACATTCAGTACTTC. Translating it yields CASSYSPPGLTKNIQYF.

This clone was detected a few times. The rearrangement links TRBV9 to TRBJ2-5; no reliable D call. V shed 2 bases and J shed 2 bases, with 10 bases lying between them. CDR3 length: 14 amino acids. Looked up from germline, CDR1 is SGDLS and CDR2 is YYNGEE. CDR3 in DNA: TGTGCCAGCAGCGTTGGGAACAGTCAAGAGACCCAGTACTTC. Amino acid sequence: CASSVGNSQETQYF.

The chain recombines TRBV6-8 with TRBJ1-6; D gene uncertain. The CDR3 consists of 15 residues. The V end was cut by 6 bases, the J end by 2 bases, with 11 bases between. Germline V gene sequence: CDR1 MNHGY, CDR2 SAAAGT. The CDR3 coding sequence is TGTGCCAGCAGCCCGCTGGGAACCTATAATTCACCCCTCCACTTT. Translation gives CASSPLGTYNSPLHF.

This clone was recorded a few times. CDR3 region: CASRWTSGGAEQFF. CDR3 nucleotides: TGTGCCAGCAGGTGGACTAGCGGGGGGGCGGAGCAGTTCTTC. The V gene is TRBV6-8, the J gene TRBJ2-1; 15 bases line up with TRBD2. Per germline, CDR1 MNHGY and CDR2 SAAAGT. This CDR3 has 14 amino acids. J was trimmed by 10 bases and V by 6 bases; bases with no gene match: 4.

Concerning this clone itself: The junction departs from germline at one end; a sequencing error may be responsible. The chain couples TRBV7-6 to TRBJ2-5; D is possibly TRBD1 (6 bases). Looked up from germline, CDR1 is SGHVS and CDR2 is FNYEAQ. CDR3 length equals 15 residues. The chain's CDR3 is CASSLATGSGETQYF. For the CDR3, the DNA is TGTGCTAGCAGCTTAGCAACAGGGTCCGGAGAGACCCAGTACTTC.

The chain is built from TRBV28 and TRBJ2-1; 9 bases align to TRBD1. CDR1 MDHEN and CDR2 SYDVKM come from the germline V gene. Trimming removed 4 bases from V and 3 bases from J; junction bases left unmatched: 13. CDR3 length equals 18 residues. CDR3 residues: CASSSNYWTGEFYNEQFF. The DNA for the CDR3 is TGTGCCAGCAGTTCAAATTACTGGACAGGGGAATTCTACAATGAGCAGTTCTTC. The full variable domain, in which reference TRBV28 and TRBJ2-1 provide the parts outside the CDR3, is DVKVTQSSRYLVKRTGEKVFLECVQDMDHENMFWYRQDPGLGLRLIYFSYDVKMKEKGDIPEGYSVSREKKERFSLILESASTNQTSMYLCASSSNYWTGEFYNEQFFGPGTRLTVL.

This rearrangement joins TRBV9 to TRBJ2-5; no clear D. Trimming shortened V by 5 bases and J by 5 bases, and 13 bases separated the two germline ends. The CDR3 has 13 amino acids. Per germline, CDR1 SGDLS and CDR2 YYNGEE. CDR3 residues: CASRNSFEETQYF. CDR3 sequence (DNA): TGTGCCAGCAGAAACAGTTTTGAGGAGACCCAGTACTTC.

The gene calls are TRBV14 and TRBJ1-1; D possibly corresponds to TRBD1 (5 bases). The CDR3 is 13 amino acids. V was shortened by 4 bases and J by 11 bases, with 17 bases between the two germline ends. Looked up from germline, CDR1 is SGHDN and CDR2 is FVKESK. The CDR3 loop reads CASSPSSRVGAFF. The CDR3 coding sequence is TGTGCCAGCAGCCCTTCTAGCAGGGTAGGGGCTTTCTTT.